The source of this TCR beta chain is a study of OX40 agonist ivuxolimab in advanced cancers. Assay used: immunoSEQ multiplex PCR; TCRdb lists only in-frame clones, some missing. Found here are roughly 100,000 clones, roughly nine tenths of them singletons; the top ten hold approximately 0.52%. The germline CDR1 and CDR2 sequences are SGHRS and YFSETQ. The J segment lost 6 bases and the V segment lost 4 bases, leaving 5 bases of the junction unmatched. CDR3 length equals 13 residues. V is TRBV5-1 and J is TRBJ1-2; 8 bases line up with TRBD1. This material consisted of CD4+ or CD8+ T cells sorted from blood, taken in a trial of the OX40 agonist ivuxolimab. This receptor was taken from an adult with an advanced solid tumor such as melanoma, head and neck, liver or kidney cancer. The CDR3 bases are TGCGCCAGCAGCGGAGGACAGGGCCATGGCTACACCTTC. Its translation is CASSGGQGHGYTF. Supplemented by reference TRBV5-1 and TRBJ1-2, the full variable domain reads KAGVTQTPRYLIKTRGQQVTLSCSPISGHRSVSWYQQTPGQGLQFLFEYFSETQRNKGNFPGRFSGRQFSNSRSEMNVSTLELGDSALYLCASSGGQGHGYTFGSGTRLTVV.